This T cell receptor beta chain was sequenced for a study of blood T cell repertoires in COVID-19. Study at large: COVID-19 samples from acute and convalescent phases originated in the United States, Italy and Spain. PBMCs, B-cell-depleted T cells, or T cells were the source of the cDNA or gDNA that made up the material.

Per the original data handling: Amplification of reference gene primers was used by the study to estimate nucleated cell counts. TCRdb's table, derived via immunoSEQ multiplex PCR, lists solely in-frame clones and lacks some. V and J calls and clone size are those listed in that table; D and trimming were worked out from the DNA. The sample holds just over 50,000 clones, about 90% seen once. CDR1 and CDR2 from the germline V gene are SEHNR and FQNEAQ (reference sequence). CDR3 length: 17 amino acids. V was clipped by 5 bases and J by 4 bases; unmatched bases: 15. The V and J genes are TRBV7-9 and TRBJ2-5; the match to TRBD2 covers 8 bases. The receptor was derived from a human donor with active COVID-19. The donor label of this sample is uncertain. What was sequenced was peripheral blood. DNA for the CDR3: TGTGCCAGCAGCCCCCGACAGGCGGCGGGGGGTGGAGAGACCCAGTACTTC. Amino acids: CASSPRQAAGGGETQYF.